This T cell receptor (beta chain) emerged from a study of early T cells in non-severe SARS-CoV-2 infection. Overall study: Unsorted whole blood bulk RNA was sequenced, with unpaired chains.

Study-wide results and limits: Sequences matched to VDJdb favored anti-spike CD8 responses, while private and CD4 specificities were missed.

Trimming cost V 0 bases and J 9 bases, with 12 bases left between them. Germline V gene lookup returns CDR1 LGHDT and CDR2 YNNKEL (reference sequence). This CDR3 comprises 15 residues. Individual cDNA molecules were tagged with unique molecular identifiers, the study reported. TCRdb independently ran MiXCR on the 5' RACE reads; one entry per CDR3 protein. The table includes about 70,000 distinct CDR3 sequences, 5% detected once. This clonotype was counted at least ten times. Its antigen is currently unknown. The TCR originated in an adult who was a healthcare worker with PCR-confirmed SARS-CoV-2 infection or an uninfected control (not recorded which). This material consisted of whole blood, taken at baseline. This chain links TRBV3-1 with TRBJ1-6; D is undetermined. The CDR3, as DNA: TGTGCCAGCAGCCAAGATTATGGGGAAATTTCACCCCTCCACTTT. Translating gives CASSQDYGEISPLHF. Drawing the rest from reference TRBV3-1 and TRBJ1-6, the complete variable domain is DTAVSQTPKYLVTQMGNDKSIKCEQNLGHDTMYWYKQDSKKFLKIMFSYNNKELIINETVPNRFSPKSPDKAHLNLHINSLELGDSAVYFCASSQDYGEISPLHFGNGTRLTVT.